What follows are 2 T cell receptor beta chains derived from one specimen sequenced in a study of blood T cell repertoires in COVID-19. TCRdb keeps only in-frame clones here, not all; method: immunoSEQ multiplex PCR. The table includes 390,000 or so clones, nearly 90% detected once. The sample taken for sequencing was peripheral blood. These receptors were taken from a man aged 18 to 35 with active or convalescent COVID-19.

CDR3 bases: TGTGCCAGCTCACGGATGGGACAGGGGGCTTTTAACACTGAAGCTTTCTTT. Protein product: CASSRMGQGAFNTEAFF. This chain uses TRBV18 with TRBJ1-1; 12 bases agree with TRBD1. CDR1 KGHSH and CDR2 LQKENI come from the germline V gene. V lost 4 bases, J lost 2 bases, and 8 bases stayed unmatched. The CDR3 covers 17 residues.

The genes are TRBV9 and TRBJ2-5; 9 bases agree with TRBD1. CDR1 and CDR2 (germline): SGDLS, YYNGEE. The CDR3 extends over 15 amino acids. The V and J ends lost 3 bases and 2 bases, in that order; junction bases with no gene match: 5. The CDR3, as DNA: TGTGCCAGCAGCGAGGGACAGGGCGGGCAAGAGACCCAGTACTTC. Its protein product is CASSEGQGGQETQYF. Complete variable domain (other parts from reference TRBV9 and TRBJ2-5): DSGVTQTPKHLITATGQRVTLRCSPRSGDLSVYWYQQSLDQGLQFLIQYYNGEERAKGNILERFSAQQFPDLHSELNLSSLELGDSALYFCASSEGQGGQETQYFGPGTRLLVL.